The entry that follows covers one T cell receptor beta chain sequence. This sample is drawn from a study of shared clonotypes between healthy human individuals. Trimming took off 5 bases at V and 12 bases at J, with 20 bases between the two ends. CDR1 LNHNV and CDR2 YYDKDF come from the germline V gene (reference sequence). The CDR3 length is 13 residues. The donors were all Caucasian adults (living in Nashville, Tennessee). Using ten immunoSEQ deep assay plates, investigators sequenced unsorted PBMC DNA. The assay was immunoSEQ multiplex PCR, and TCRdb's table has in-frame clones only and misses some. The profile covers about 480,000 clones, with 75% to 80% appearing a single time and roughly an eighth taken by the ten largest.

V and J are TRBV15 and TRBJ2-7, with a weak D call TRBD1 (6 bases). What was sequenced was PBMCs. The receptor was isolated from a woman between 35 and 50 years old in good health. Some clones in this sample may be carry-over from other donors' samples. In nucleotides, the CDR3 is TGTGCCACCAGCGTTCATACAGGGATCGCTCCGTACTTC. Its translation: CATSVHTGIAPYF.